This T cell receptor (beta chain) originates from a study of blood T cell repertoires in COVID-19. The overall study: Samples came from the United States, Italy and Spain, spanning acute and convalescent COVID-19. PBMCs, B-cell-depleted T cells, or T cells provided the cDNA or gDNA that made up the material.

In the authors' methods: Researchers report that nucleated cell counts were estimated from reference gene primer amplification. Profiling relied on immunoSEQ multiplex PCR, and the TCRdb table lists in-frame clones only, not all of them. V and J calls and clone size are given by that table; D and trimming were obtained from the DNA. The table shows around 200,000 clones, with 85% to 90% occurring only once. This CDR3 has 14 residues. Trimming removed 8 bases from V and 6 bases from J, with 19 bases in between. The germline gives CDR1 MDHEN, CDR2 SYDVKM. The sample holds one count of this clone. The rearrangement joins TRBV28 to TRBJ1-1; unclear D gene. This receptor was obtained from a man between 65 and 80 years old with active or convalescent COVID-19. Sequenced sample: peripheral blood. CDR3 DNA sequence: TGTGCCAGCGAAGCGGGCCAAGGTAGTGCTGAAGCTTTCTTT. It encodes CASEAGQGSAEAFF.